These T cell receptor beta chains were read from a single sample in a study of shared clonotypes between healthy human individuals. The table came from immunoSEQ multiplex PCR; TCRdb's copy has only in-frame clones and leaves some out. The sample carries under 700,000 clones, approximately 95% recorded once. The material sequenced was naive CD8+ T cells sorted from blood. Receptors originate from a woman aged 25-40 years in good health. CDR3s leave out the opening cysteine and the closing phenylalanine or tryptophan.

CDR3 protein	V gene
ASSILSSYNEQF	TRBV19
ASSAGTGWDEQY	TRBV5-4
ASSYSFLGGYEQY	TRBV6-5
ASSLEFLQSYEQY	TRBV11-2
ASSFTGSNTEAF	TRBV5-6
ASSSPPPGGPIGPDTQY	TRBV7-3
ASRPRTGTTNYGYT	TRBV27
AGQTGINQPQH	TRBV6-1
ASSFPAF	TRBV7-6
ASSAGTGGGYT	TRBV27
ASRPEAGPYEQY	TRBV28
AWSFRVGSTEAF	TRBV30
ASSESKGAGANVLT	TRBV10-2
ASSFAGSGNTIY	TRBV28
ASRWDQGSYEQY	TRBV7-2
ASSEALEGWGNTEAF	TRBV6-1